Described below is a single TCR beta chain sequence and its context. This clone occurred a few times. The specificity of this receptor is unknown. The record has no base qualities; no much larger clone is one base away. The sample comes from a study of shared T cell receptors in the human thymus (dated by TCRdb to about 2021). In the study overall: The study examined how self-reactive, shared T-cell receptor alpha chains are generated in the human thymus.

CDR1 and CDR2 (MNHEY, SMNVEV) derive from the germline V gene (reference sequence). The CDR3 starts with the cysteine, ends with the phenylalanine, and has 16 residues. Solely the CDR3 DNA is kept, with 48 bases framed from the first base. The trim is 3 bases for V and 4 bases for J, with a gap of 13 bases between the germline ends. Libraries were constructed by the immunoSEQ multiplex PCR assay. The clones in this table, taken by TCRdb from immuneACCESS, are in-frame only. Not every clone is retained; where verified, under half of the shortfall comes from an unresolved V gene, and the cause of the rest is unknown. The sample has over 650,000 clones on record, approximately 87% of them singletons. The ten largest make up approximately 0.0097% of the sample. These same data were also listed under a study on human thymus T cells. The second investigation adds: Immunologically healthy infants undergoing open corrective cardiac surgery for congenital heart defects in Finland were used as donors. Thymus tissue was collected as surgical resects that were removed during corrective cardiac surgery. Biased V and J gene segment usage appeared to be present in both thymic and peripheral blood repertoires. According to the related research, thymic TCR repertoires were highly overlapping among unrelated individuals. The study used eight infant thymus samples plus four related peripheral blood samples to characterize TCR alpha and beta repertoires. The cohort included several male and a couple of female infants, with donor ages spanning 7 to 244 days. Thymocytes were released mechanically from tissue and stored at -70 °C as pellets of about 10-34 million cells. Genomic DNA was extracted from frozen cell pellets with a QIAsymphony instrument. TCRB and TCRAD loci were amplified from a standardized quantity of quality-controlled genomic DNA using the immunoSEQ multiplex PCR assay. The amplicons spanned the V(D)J region and were long enough to cover the CDR3 and allow V and J genes to be identified. The amplicons were sequenced on an Illumina platform via the commercial immunoSEQ service. Primer bias and sequencing errors were corrected as previously described, and TCRAD and TCRB were defined on the basis of the IMGT database. The repertoires were analysed using immunoSEQ Analyzer 3.0 and VDJTools for basic statistics, V/J segment usage, diversity estimates, rarefaction and pairwise overlap. To estimate diversity, the Chao1, ChaoE, Efron-Thisted, Shannon and inverse Simpson indices were applied, and diversity was also estimated on datasets down-sampled to the smallest sample. Repertoire overlap used strict matching of CDR3 nucleotide sequence, V gene and J gene, with Jaccard-based multidimensional scaling clustering. Thymus samples yielded on average about 810,000 unique TCRB clonotypes, compared with roughly 92,000 from blood samples.

Sequenced input: thymocytes. The TCR comes from a boy under two years old with a congenital heart defect. Donor details come from another sample of the same person, matched by shared clones. This chain is built from TRBV27 and TRBJ1-6; the D region possibly corresponds to TRBD1 (5 bases align). The CDR3: CASSFRGTTYNSPLHF. The nucleotide sequence reads as follows: TGTGCCAGCAGTTTTCGGGGGACCACTTATAATTCACCCCTCCACTTT.